This TCR beta chain was sequenced during a study of cytomegalovirus exposure and HLA in healthy donors. TCRdb's table, derived via immunoSEQ multiplex PCR, lists solely in-frame clones and lacks some. The table has 300,000 to 450,000 clones, approximately 90% seen once; the top ten hold roughly 0.8%. V was pared by 3 bases and J by 6 bases, with 11 bases of the junction left unmatched. The CDR3 is 17 residues long. CDR1 and CDR2 (germline): LNHDA, SQIVND (reference sequence). Sequenced sample: PBMCs. The chain is built from TRBV19 and TRBJ2-2, with 9 bases identical to TRBD2. This TCR came from a woman between 18 and 29 years old in good health and CMV-seronegative. The DNA for the CDR3 is TGTGCCAGTAGTATGGGAGCGGGAGGCCCCTGGTCCGGGGAGCTGTTTTTT. Translated, it gives CASSMGAGGPWSGELFF.